This T cell receptor (beta chain) emerged from a study of blood T cell repertoires in COVID-19 (dated by TCRdb to about 2020). Regarding the study in general: Samples covering the acute and convalescent phases of COVID-19 were provided by collaborators in the United States, Italy and Spain. Nearly every sample came with metadata listing a de-identified subject ID, COVID-19 status, age in years and sex. The material from the prospective study consisted of cDNA or gDNA derived from T cells, B-cell-depleted T cells, or PBMCs. The samples were drawn from the first 160 participants of the ongoing ImmuneRACE study and from over 950 subjects provided by 6 global collaborators. The dataset comprised deeply sampled blood TCRbeta repertoires from subjects exposed to, actively infected with, or recovered from COVID-19. The repertoires were made available in a free public database intended to serve as a resource for research on the immune response to SARS-CoV-2. Where available, HLA class I and class II types were taken from metadata supplied by the sample provider and were not determined by assay-based typing. The investigation overall reported the following: The amount of clinical and demographic metadata varied by source and participant and was provided uncurated.

TCRbeta CDR3 regions were amplified from genomic DNA by means of the immunoSEQ Assay, a bias-controlled multiplex PCR. The original methods were these. The number of nucleated cells in each sample was estimated from the amplification of reference gene primers within the assay. Sequence reads were collapsed and filtered to measure the absolute abundance of every unique TCRbeta CDR3 rearrangement. For each sample, productive Simpson clonality was calculated as the square root of Simpson's diversity index across productive rearrangements. Imported from immuneACCESS, the table was reduced by TCRdb to in-frame sequences with V and J called. These copies leave out some clones; in studies compared against another copy, an unresolved V gene accounts for under half, and the cause of the remainder is not known. V and J calls and clone size are copied from that table; D and trimming were computed from the DNA. For this sample the table gives some 260,000 clones, of which approximately 86% were detected only once. Jointly, the top ten make up about 0.7% of the sample.

Concerning this clone: Its cognate antigen has yet to be identified. The input lacks base qualities; no much larger clone sits a single base away.

Whole blood was collected in K2EDTA tubes by collaborating institutions according to the institutions' own protocols. For TCRbeta analysis, collaborators shipped samples as frozen whole blood, isolated PBMCs, or DNA extracted from either of those sample types. The sequencing sample was made of peripheral blood. This clonotype was sampled from a human donor in a cohort sampled during active COVID-19.

The encoded CDR3 is CASSLGLAGPYNEQFF. The nucleotide sequence reads as follows: TGTGCCAGCAGCCTGGGACTAGCGGGGCCCTACAATGAGCAGTTCTTC. The chain employs TRBV7-8 and TRBJ2-1, with 13 junctional bases fitting TRBD2. Unmatched junction bases come to 3, with V trimmed by 5 bases and J by 2 bases. Reading the germline V gene gives CDR1 SGHVS and CDR2 FQNEAQ. The CDR3 numbers 16 residues from cysteine through phenylalanine. The read is trimmed to its CDR3 DNA, 48 bases read in frame from base 1.